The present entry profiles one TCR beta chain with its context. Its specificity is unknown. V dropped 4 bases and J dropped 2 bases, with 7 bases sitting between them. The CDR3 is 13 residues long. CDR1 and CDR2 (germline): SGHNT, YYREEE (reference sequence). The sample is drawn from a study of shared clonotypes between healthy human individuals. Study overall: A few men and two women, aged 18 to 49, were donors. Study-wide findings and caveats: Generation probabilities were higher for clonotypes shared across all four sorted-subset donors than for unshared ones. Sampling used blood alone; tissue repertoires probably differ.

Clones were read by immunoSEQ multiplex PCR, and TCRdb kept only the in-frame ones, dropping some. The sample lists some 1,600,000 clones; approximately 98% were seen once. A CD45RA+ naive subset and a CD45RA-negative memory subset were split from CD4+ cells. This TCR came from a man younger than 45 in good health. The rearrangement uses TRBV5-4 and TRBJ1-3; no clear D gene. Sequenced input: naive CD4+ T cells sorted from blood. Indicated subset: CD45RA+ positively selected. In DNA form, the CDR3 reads TGTGCCAGCAGCGAGATGGCTGGAAACACCATATATTTT. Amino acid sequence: CASSEMAGNTIYF.